The present TCR beta chain was sequenced within a study of T cells in Graves' hyperthyroidism and ophthalmopathy (dated by TCRdb to about 2019). About the full investigation: Peripheral blood was sampled at the time of initial diagnosis, prior to any treatment. A discovery cohort of about a hundred patients, 43 with Graves' ophthalmopathy and about 58 with stable Graves' hyperthyroidism, was used to find distinguishing TCR V-J signatures. An independent validation cohort of 18 to 20 hyperthyroidism patients and about 16 patients who later progressed to ophthalmopathy tested prospective prediction of ophthalmopathy. For training and testing, the approximately 92 patients in the discovery cohort were randomly divided in a 7:3 ratio. The study also compared thyroid tissue and blood T-cell repertoires from about 6 Graves' hyperthyroidism patients. Once sampling was done, hyperthyroidism patients were given methimazole at a starting dose of 30 mg daily, whereas ophthalmopathy patients were given high-dose intravenous methylprednisolone. The paper describes TCR Vbeta CDR3 sequencing of 140 or so peripheral blood samples, made up of 40 to 45 ophthalmopathy patients, roughly 72 hyperthyroidism patients and 17 progressor patients.

Overall study results and their limits: Sample size was not statistically predetermined, and blinding of investigators to group allocation was not performed. A 13 V-J signature model separated ophthalmopathy from stable hyperthyroidism, with roughly 88% sensitivity and about 81% specificity in cross-validation and 80%/75% in testing. In validation, progression to ophthalmopathy was predicted by the model with 55% to 71% sensitivity and under 85% specificity, a median of approximately 6.5 months before onset. Most expanded thyroid clonotypes (frequency above 0.001) were also detected in blood, a finding suggesting that blood repertoires may reflect thyroid immune responses.

About this clonotype: Its binding antigen is unknown. Base qualities are not provided; no much larger clone lies one nucleotide away.

CDR3 length: 16 amino acids, cysteine to phenylalanine. Just CDR3 DNA is preserved here, 48 bases in frame from base 1. According to the germline V gene, CDR1 reads MRHNA and CDR2 reads SNTAGT. From V the trimming removes 2 bases and from J it removes 7 bases, while the gene matches leave 8 bases of the junction unaccounted for. Moderately to severely active disease, a Clinical Activity Score of at least 3, a NOSPECS grade of at least 4, and a duration under 3 months were present in ophthalmopathy patients. Patients with uncontrolled infections, other autoimmune diseases, pregnancy or lactation were excluded. Diagnoses were established on the basis of clinical symptoms, serum thyroxine and TRAb, thyroid ultrasound, and orbital computed tomography. Ficoll-Paque density gradient centrifugation was used to isolate PBMCs from about 10 ml of fresh peripheral blood. Total RNA was extracted with Trizol reagent, and quality was checked on an Agilent 2100 Bioanalyzer.

The TCR beta CDR3 regions were amplified from the RNA transcripts. The first round of RT-PCR for the TCR CDR3 was performed with the HTBI primer set and the Qiagen OneStep RT-PCR kit. The libraries were constructed in a second round of multiplex PCR and then size-selected and purified. Libraries were sequenced paired-end with 100 bp reads on an Illumina HiSeq2000. Processing in the source paper ran as follows. SOAPnuke was used to process the raw data, throwing out any read that contained adapters or uncalled bases, had a mean Phred below 15, or lacked an exact constant-primer or identifier match. High-quality paired reads were merged using COPE v1.2.5, and each unique nucleotide sequence was defined as a clonotype. MiTCR v1.1 was used to align the clonotypes against IMGT TRBV, TRBD and TRBJ reference segments. Analysis was restricted to V-J combinations with a frequency above 0.0001, which covered approximately 99% of repertoires. The TCS score was defined as the ratio of F50 (clonal expansion) to E x V (chaos), calculated using BLOSUM62-based TCRdist between CDR3 peptides within each V-J. Welch's t-statistics and random forest reduced roughly 540 V-J features to 10 to 15, which were used in a naive Bayes classifier (R e1071). TCRdb cleaned the public reads at Q25 with fastp, built clones with MiXCR and kept in-frame beta chains. Rows are unified per CDR3 protein, each entry keeping the most common DNA and genes. TCRdb, rather than the study authors, made the V and J calls. The sample table shows 250,000 to 400,000 distinct CDR3 sequences, and roughly 15% are seen once. The ten most abundant clones make up 30% to 40% of the sample.

Source material: blood. The chain joins TRBV6-4 to TRBJ2-2, with 9 middle bases fitting TRBD1. The TCR sequence derives from a middle-aged woman with Graves' ophthalmopathy. The DNA is TGTGCCAGCAGTGACCCCCGGGACAGGGTGCACGGGGAGCTGTTTTTT. It translates to CASSDPRDRVHGELFF.